A single sample gave rise to the 31 T cell receptor beta chains below, sequenced in a study of blood T cell repertoires in COVID-19. Profiled with immunoSEQ multiplex PCR; TCRdb holds only in-frame clones, not every one. Of approximately 200,000 clones listed, roughly four fifths are singletons. Material: PBMCs or T cells enriched from blood (not recorded which). These receptors were collected from a man aged 35-49 years who had recovered from COVID-19.

This clone showed up just once. This rearrangement joins TRBV7-9 to TRBJ2-4; maybe TRBD1 (6 bases). This CDR3 has 16 amino acids. The V end was cut by 5 bases, the J end by 6 bases, with 20 bases between. CDR1 is SEHNR, CDR2 FQNEAQ, per germline (reference sequence). CDR3: CASSPARVPGVNIQYF. CDR3 coding DNA: TGTGCCAGCAGCCCCGCCCGGGTACCAGGGGTAAACATTCAGTACTTC.

This clone has more than one count but fewer than ten. This rearrangement joins TRBV10-2 to TRBJ1-2, with TRBD1 identical over 7 bases. The CDR3 is 14 amino acids. The germline gives CDR1 WSHSY, CDR2 SAAADI. Trimming took 2 bases from V and 3 from J; bases not matched to a gene: 3. CDR3 nucleotide sequence: TGCGCCAGCAGTGAGAACAGGGGCTACTATGGCTACACCTTC. Amino acid sequence: CASSENRGYYGYTF.

V usage is TRBV7-3 and J usage is TRBJ2-2, with TRBD1 matching 7 bases. V lost 5 bases to trimming and J lost 5 bases; unmatched junction nucleotides: 8. Germline CDR1 is SGHTA and CDR2 is FQGTGA. CDR3 length: 15 residues. Here the CDR3 DNA reads TGTGCCAGCAGCCACGAACGGGGACAGACCGGGGAGCTGTTTTTT. This encodes CASSHERGQTGELFF.

The V gene is TRBV7-8, the J gene TRBJ1-4, with 7 bases matching TRBD1. The CDR3 covers 16 residues. V was clipped by 7 bases and J by 12 bases; unmatched bases: 20. Germline CDR1 and CDR2: SGHVS and FQNEAQ. CDR3 loop: CASTPRRTGVEEELFF. Written as DNA, the CDR3 is TGTGCCAGCACCCCCAGGAGAACAGGGGTGGAAGAGGAACTGTTTTTT. Combining the CDR3 with reference TRBV7-8 and TRBJ1-4 gives the whole variable domain GAGVSQSPRYKVAKRGQDVALRCDPISGHVSLFWYQQALGQGPEFLTYFQNEAQLDKSGLPSDRFFAERPEGSVSTLKIQRTQQEDSAVYLCASTPRRTGVEEELFFGSGTQLSVL.

DNA for the CDR3: TGTGCCACCAGTGGTACGAAGGGGACAGGTCACCACAATGAGCAGTTCTTC. Its translation: CATSGTKGTGHHNEQFF. The V and J genes are TRBV24-1 and TRBJ2-1, with 8 bases fitting TRBD1. Germline CDR1 and CDR2: KGHDR and SFDVKD. The CDR3 loop spans 17 amino acids. Trimming at V came to 5 bases and at J to 5 bases, leaving 13 bases not matched to a gene.

CDR3 sequence reads: CVRSPRTGGEDQPQHF. The CDR3, as DNA: TGTGTCAGAAGCCCCCGGACAGGGGGCGAAGATCAGCCCCAGCATTTT. This sequence joins TRBV7-5 and TRBJ1-5; TRBD1, as called in the table, went unchecked against the DNA. TRBV7-5 corresponds to a pseudogene. The CDR3 consists of 16 residues.

This clone was detected a few times. V gene TRBV6-5 combines with J gene TRBJ2-7; no definite D call. The CDR3 consists of 15 residues. Germline CDR1 and CDR2: MNHEY and SVGAGI. V lost 5 bases and J 3 bases, leaving 17 bases between the germline ends. In DNA, the CDR3 is TGTGCCAGCAGTCCCGCTGCGGATAGAGGCTACGAGCAGTACTTC. Encoded protein: CASSPAADRGYEQYF.

This sequence joins TRBV28 and TRBJ1-6, with 8 bases that match TRBD1. The CDR3 is 14 amino acids. V shed 6 bases, J shed 3 bases, and the junction held 1 base outside the gene matches. Germline assignment: CDR1 MDHEN and CDR2 SYDVKM. The CDR3 region is CASSDRGYNSPLHF. As DNA, the CDR3 is TGTGCCAGCAGCGACAGGGGCTATAATTCACCCCTCCACTTT. Full variable domain (rest looked up from reference TRBV28 and TRBJ1-6): DVKVTQSSRYLVKRTGEKVFLECVQDMDHENMFWYRQDPGLGLRLIYFSYDVKMKEKGDIPEGYSVSREKKERFSLILESASTNQTSMYLCASSDRGYNSPLHFGNGTRLTVT.

This clone was counted between two and nine times. V gene TRBV6-5 combines with J gene TRBJ1-6; D remains ambiguous. CDR3 size: 12 residues. Germline V gene data show CDR1 as MNHEY and CDR2 as SVGAGI. Trimming stripped 6 bases from V and 10 bases from J, with 10 bases between. The CDR3 coding sequence is TGTGCCAGCAGCTCACTGGGCTCACCCCTCCACTTT. Residues: CASSSLGSPLHF.

The chain recombines TRBV10-2 with TRBJ2-1, with D unresolved. The CDR3 length is 13 residues. Germline lookup yields CDR1 WSHSY and CDR2 SAAADI. Trimming removed 3 bases at V and 15 bases at J, with 18 bases between. The CDR3 region has the DNA TGCGCCAGCAGTGATCGTGTACCAATTGTCGGGTTCTTC. Its translation is CASSDRVPIVGFF.

The V gene is TRBV7-2, the J gene TRBJ2-7, with TRBD1 identical over 8 bases. The germline CDR1 and CDR2 sequences are SGHTA and FQGNSA. V lost 2 bases to trimming and J lost 1 base; unmatched junction nucleotides: 10. The CDR3 extends over 17 amino acids. The CDR3, as DNA: TGTGCCAGCAGCTTAAGGACAGGGCAGGCACTATCCTACGAGCAGTACTTC. This codes for CASSLRTGQALSYEQYF.

V is TRBV6-4 and J is TRBJ1-6, with 8 bases matching TRBD1. The CDR3 contains 15 residues. Losses at the gene ends were 6 bases for V and 8 bases for J; bases not matched to a gene: 9. The germline CDR1 and CDR2 sequences are MRHNA and SNTAGT. This CDR3 is CASRRTGMDDSPLHF. DNA of the CDR3: TGTGCCAGCAGAAGGACAGGGATGGATGATTCACCCCTCCACTTT.

The chain carries TRBV5-1 and TRBJ2-5; D remains ambiguous. Germline CDR1 SGHRS, CDR2 YFSETQ. Between the trimmed V and J ends, which lost 4 bases and 5 bases, there was a span of 9 bases. The CDR3 consists of 12 residues. For the CDR3, the DNA is TGCGCCAGCAGCGGAGAAGCGGAGACCCAGTACTTC. Protein product: CASSGEAETQYF.

For this clone: The germline gene is not matched at one end of the junction; a read error may be the cause. V is TRBV6-1 and J is TRBJ1-3; TRBD1 agrees at 9 bases. CDR1 MNHNS and CDR2 SASEGT come from the germline V gene. This CDR3 comprises 14 residues. CDR3 nucleotides: TGTGCCAGCAGCGAAGGACAGGGGGGAAACACCATATATTTT. It yields the protein CASSEGQGGNTIYF.

The chain combines TRBV7-3 with TRBJ2-3, with TRBD1 as a possible D gene (6 bases). CDR1 and CDR2 (germline): SGHTA, FQGTGA. This CDR3 has 17 amino acids. V lost 0 bases and J 4 bases, leaving 17 bases between the germline ends. The chain's CDR3 is CASSLTRTARGSDTQYF. CDR3 sequence (DNA): TGTGCCAGCAGCTTAACGAGGACAGCTCGGGGATCAGATACGCAGTATTTT.

The chain links TRBV12-3 or TRBV12-4 to TRBJ1-2, with a possible D match to TRBD1 (5 bases). V was shortened by 1 base and J by 4 bases, with 7 bases between the two germline ends. The CDR3 consists of 13 residues. This CDR3 reads CASSLGQGYGYTF. CDR3 coding DNA: TGTGCCAGCAGTTTAGGGCAGGGCTATGGCTACACCTTC.

A few counts support this clone. The chain couples TRBV6-6 to TRBJ2-2, with TRBD2 matching over 11 bases. V shed 5 bases and J 4 bases; nucleotides not matched to a gene: 30. Germline loops: CDR1 MNHNY, CDR2 SVGAGI (reference sequence). This CDR3 spans 24 amino acids. The DNA of the CDR3 is TGTGCCAGCAGTCCCTTACTTAGGTCCGGGACTAGCGGCCCTTTTCTTACCACCACCGGGGAGCTGTTTTTT. Translation: CASSPLLRSGTSGPFLTTTGELFF.

The V gene is TRBV19, the J gene TRBJ2-1, with 7 bases lining up with TRBD1. Germline CDR1 and CDR2: LNHDA and SQIVND (reference sequence). The CDR3 extends over 16 amino acids. Trimming removed 6 bases from V and 0 bases from J; junction bases left unmatched: 8. The CDR3: CASRSGGPLSYNEQFF. The CDR3 bases are TGTGCCAGTAGGTCAGGGGGACCCCTCTCCTACAATGAGCAGTTCTTC. The complete variable domain, with remaining parts taken from reference TRBV19 and TRBJ2-1, reads DGGITQSPKYLFRKEGQNVTLSCEQNLNHDAMYWYRQDPGQGLRLIYYSQIVNDFQKGDIAEGYSVSREKKESFPLTVTSAQKNPTAFYLCASRSGGPLSYNEQFFGPGTRLTVL.

This chain joins TRBV19 and TRBJ1-3, with D perhaps matching TRBD1 (6 bases). Germline V lookup: CDR1 LNHDA, CDR2 SQIVND (reference sequence). This CDR3 spans 15 amino acids. The ends were cut back, 2 bases at V and 2 bases at J, with 10 bases in the middle. This CDR3 reads CASSIIKGAGNTIYF. In DNA form, the CDR3 reads TGTGCCAGTAGTATAATCAAGGGGGCTGGAAACACCATATATTTT.

The rearrangement links TRBV24-1 to TRBJ2-1; maybe TRBD2 (6 bases). This CDR3 has 13 amino acids. CDR1 and CDR2 (germline): KGHDR, SFDVKD. The ends were cut back, 5 bases at V and 5 bases at J, with 9 bases in the middle. The CDR3 coding sequence is TGTGCCACCAGTGGCCGGACTAACAATGAGCAGTTCTTC. Translating gives CATSGRTNNEQFF.

The rearrangement links TRBV5-1 to TRBJ1-3; 8 nucleotides agree with TRBD1. CDR1 SGHRS and CDR2 YFSETQ come from the germline V gene. V trimming: 5 bases; J trimming: 3 bases; junction bases outside the gene matches: 4. The CDR3 consists of 14 residues. Here the CDR3 DNA reads TGCGCCAGCAGGATGACAGGGGATGGAAACACCATATATTTT. This gives the protein CASRMTGDGNTIYF.

The chain carries TRBV11-1 and TRBJ2-1, with D unresolved. Germline lookup yields CDR1 SGHAT and CDR2 FQDESV (reference sequence). The CDR3 is made up of 12 amino acids. V dropped 5 bases and J dropped 6 bases, with 8 bases sitting between them. DNA of the CDR3: TGTGCCAGCAGCCGATCGGTCAATGAGCAGTTCTTC. It encodes CASSRSVNEQFF.

The chain links TRBV19 to TRBJ1-2; possible D gene TRBD1, 6 bases. Per the germline V gene, CDR1 is LNHDA and CDR2 is SQIVND (reference sequence). The CDR3 runs to 14 residues. Deletions cut 6 bases from V and 3 bases from J, with 14 bases between. The DNA for the CDR3 is TGTGCCAGTAGGCGGGGGCGCGGGGACTATGGCTACACCTTC. This gives the protein CASRRGRGDYGYTF.

This clone has a single count. The CDR3 nucleotides read TGTGCCAGCAGCCCCCGACAGGGGGCTAAGGGTACTGAAGCTTTCTTT. Translating it yields CASSPRQGAKGTEAFF. V and J are TRBV3-1 (or the pseudogene TRBV3-2) and TRBJ1-1; 10 bases fit TRBD1. This CDR3 comprises 16 residues. V lost 4 bases and J lost 5; bases outside the gene matches: 10. Germline CDR1 LGHDT, CDR2 YNNKEL (reference sequence).

The chain uses TRBV19 and TRBJ2-4; TRBD1 matches 9 bases. CDR1 LNHDA and CDR2 SQIVND come from the germline V gene (reference sequence). This CDR3 spans 14 amino acids. V gave up 4 bases and J gave up 7 bases; unmatched junction bases: 5. For the CDR3, the DNA is TGTGCCAGTAGTAGGGGACAGGGTCTTAACATTCAGTACTTC. This sequence encodes CASSRGQGLNIQYF.

The J gene is TRBJ2-7, the V gene TRBV29-1, with unresolved D. Trimming removed 4 bases at V and 3 bases at J, with 10 bases between. Germline V gives CDR1 SQVTM, CDR2 ANQGSEA. CDR3 length: 12 residues. The CDR3 DNA reads TGCAGCGTTGCACAGTCCTTCTACGAGCAGTACTTC. The encoded protein is CSVAQSFYEQYF.

The chain recombines TRBV12-5 with TRBJ1-2; D gene unclear. Per the germline V gene, CDR1 is LGHNT and CDR2 is FRNRAP. The CDR3 is made up of 19 amino acids. The ends were cut back, 1 base at V and 1 base at J, with 22 bases in the middle. As DNA, the CDR3 is TGTGCTAGTGGTTTGGCCCCATTTGGGCAGCCGCCCATTAACTATGGCTACACCTTC. Translating gives CASGLAPFGQPPINYGYTF.

V gene TRBV7-8 combines with J gene TRBJ2-3; 9 bases align to TRBD2. V lost 5 bases, J lost 4 bases, and 13 bases stayed unmatched. The CDR3 extends over 17 amino acids. Germline V gives CDR1 SGHVS, CDR2 FQNEAQ. The CDR3 region is CASSVQVGRGRADTQYF. CDR3 coding DNA: TGTGCCAGCAGCGTACAGGTCGGGCGCGGGAGGGCAGATACGCAGTATTTT.

The chain is built from TRBV4-1 and TRBJ2-1; 12 bases line up with TRBD2. The V segment lost 0 bases and the J segment 9 bases; nucleotides outside the gene matches: 9. Germline CDR1 is MGHRA and CDR2 is YSYEKL. CDR3 length: 17 residues. This CDR3 is CASSQDLTSGSFGEQFF. The DNA for the CDR3 is TGCGCCAGCAGCCAAGACTTGACTAGCGGGAGTTTCGGTGAGCAGTTCTTC.

DNA for the CDR3: TGTGCTAGTGGTTTAAGAGAGAAAGTAGGAAACACCATATATTTT. It yields the protein CASGLREKVGNTIYF. The genes are TRBV12-5 and TRBJ1-3, with D uncertain. The CDR3 has 15 amino acids. CDR1 is LGHNT and CDR2 is FRNRAP in the germline V gene. V lost 3 bases to trimming and J lost 4 bases, with 13 bases between them.

The chain employs TRBV19 and TRBJ1-1; 7 nucleotides agree with TRBD1. CDR1 is LNHDA, CDR2 SQIVND, per germline (reference sequence). V trimming: 2 bases; J trimming: 5 bases; junction bases outside the gene matches: 17. The CDR3 is made up of 18 amino acids. CDR3 nucleotide sequence: TGTGCCAGTAGTATAAGGATTACAGGGGTCAGCCAAGGGACTGAAGCTTTCTTT. Translated, it gives CASSIRITGVSQGTEAFF.